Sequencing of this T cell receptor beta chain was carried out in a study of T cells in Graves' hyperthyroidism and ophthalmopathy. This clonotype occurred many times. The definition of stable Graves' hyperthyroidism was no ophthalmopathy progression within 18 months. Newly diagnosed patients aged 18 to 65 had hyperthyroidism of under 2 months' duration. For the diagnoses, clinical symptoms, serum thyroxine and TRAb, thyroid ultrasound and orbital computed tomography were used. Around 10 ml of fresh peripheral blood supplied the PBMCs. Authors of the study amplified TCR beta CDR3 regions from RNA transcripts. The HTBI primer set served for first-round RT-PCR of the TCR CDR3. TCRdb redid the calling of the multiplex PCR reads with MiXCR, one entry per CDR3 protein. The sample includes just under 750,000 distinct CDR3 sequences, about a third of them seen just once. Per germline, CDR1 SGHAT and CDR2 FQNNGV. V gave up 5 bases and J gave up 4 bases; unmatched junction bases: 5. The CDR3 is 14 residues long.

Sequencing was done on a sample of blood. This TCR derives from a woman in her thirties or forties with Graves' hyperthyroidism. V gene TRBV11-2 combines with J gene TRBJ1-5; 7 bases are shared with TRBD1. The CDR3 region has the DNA TGTGCCAGCAGCAAAGAGACAGGGAATCAGCCCCAGCATTTT. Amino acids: CASSKETGNQPQHF.